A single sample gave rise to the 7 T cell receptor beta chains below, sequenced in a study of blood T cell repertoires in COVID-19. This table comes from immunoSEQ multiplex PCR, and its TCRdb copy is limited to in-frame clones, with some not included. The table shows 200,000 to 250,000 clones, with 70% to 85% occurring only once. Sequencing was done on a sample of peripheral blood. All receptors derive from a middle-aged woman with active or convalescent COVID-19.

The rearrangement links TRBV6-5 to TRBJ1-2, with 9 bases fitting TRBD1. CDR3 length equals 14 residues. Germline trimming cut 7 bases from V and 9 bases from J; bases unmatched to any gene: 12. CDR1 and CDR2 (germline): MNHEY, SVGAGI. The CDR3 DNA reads TGTGCCAGCAACAGCTTAGGGACAGGGCTTAGCTACACCTTC. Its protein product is CASNSLGTGLSYTF.

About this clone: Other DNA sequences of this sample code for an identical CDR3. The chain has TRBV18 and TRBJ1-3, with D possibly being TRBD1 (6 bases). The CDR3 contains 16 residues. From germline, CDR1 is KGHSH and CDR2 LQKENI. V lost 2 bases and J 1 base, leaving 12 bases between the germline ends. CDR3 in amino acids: CASSPVTGTSGNTIYF. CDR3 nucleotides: TGTGCCAGCTCACCAGTAACAGGGACATCTGGAAACACCATATATTTT.

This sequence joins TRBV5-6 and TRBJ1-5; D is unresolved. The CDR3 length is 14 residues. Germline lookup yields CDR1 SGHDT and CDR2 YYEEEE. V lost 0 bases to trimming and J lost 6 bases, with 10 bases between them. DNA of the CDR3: TGTGCCAGCAGCTTGGGGCCGGGAACTCAGCCCCAGCATTTT. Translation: CASSLGPGTQPQHF. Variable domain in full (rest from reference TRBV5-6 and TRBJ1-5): DAGVTQSPTHLIKTRGQQVTLRCSPKSGHDTVSWYQQALGQGPQFIFQYYEEEERQRGNFPDRFSGHQFPNYSSELNVNALLLGDSALYLCASSLGPGTQPQHFGDGTRLSIL.

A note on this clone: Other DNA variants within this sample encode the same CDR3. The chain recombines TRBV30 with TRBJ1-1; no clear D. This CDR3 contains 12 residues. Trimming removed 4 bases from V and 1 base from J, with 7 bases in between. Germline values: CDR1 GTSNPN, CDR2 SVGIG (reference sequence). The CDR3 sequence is CAWTGQNTEAFF. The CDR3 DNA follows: TGTGCCTGGACAGGCCAGAACACTGAAGCTTTCTTT.

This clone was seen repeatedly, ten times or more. In DNA form, the CDR3 reads TGTGCCAGCAGCCAGCCATTCGTCGGAGGCTATGGCTACACCTTC. It codes for CASSQPFVGGYGYTF. This chain connects TRBV3-1 (or the pseudogene TRBV3-2) to TRBJ1-2; D is unresolved. CDR1 is LGHDT, CDR2 YNNKEL, per germline (reference sequence). This CDR3 region has 15 residues. Trimming removed 3 bases at V and 4 bases at J, with 15 bases between.

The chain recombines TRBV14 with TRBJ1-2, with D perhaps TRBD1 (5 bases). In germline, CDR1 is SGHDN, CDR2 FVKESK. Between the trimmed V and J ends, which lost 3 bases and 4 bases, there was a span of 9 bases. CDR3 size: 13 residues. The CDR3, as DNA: TGTGCCAGCAGCCAGGGGCAAATCTATGGCTACACCTTC. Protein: CASSQGQIYGYTF.

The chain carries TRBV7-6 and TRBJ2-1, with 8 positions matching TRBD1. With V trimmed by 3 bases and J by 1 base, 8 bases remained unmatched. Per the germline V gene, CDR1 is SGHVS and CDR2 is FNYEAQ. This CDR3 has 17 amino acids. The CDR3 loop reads CASSFRGTGLSYNEQFF. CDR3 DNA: TGTGCCAGCAGCTTTAGAGGGACAGGCCTTTCCTACAATGAGCAGTTCTTC.